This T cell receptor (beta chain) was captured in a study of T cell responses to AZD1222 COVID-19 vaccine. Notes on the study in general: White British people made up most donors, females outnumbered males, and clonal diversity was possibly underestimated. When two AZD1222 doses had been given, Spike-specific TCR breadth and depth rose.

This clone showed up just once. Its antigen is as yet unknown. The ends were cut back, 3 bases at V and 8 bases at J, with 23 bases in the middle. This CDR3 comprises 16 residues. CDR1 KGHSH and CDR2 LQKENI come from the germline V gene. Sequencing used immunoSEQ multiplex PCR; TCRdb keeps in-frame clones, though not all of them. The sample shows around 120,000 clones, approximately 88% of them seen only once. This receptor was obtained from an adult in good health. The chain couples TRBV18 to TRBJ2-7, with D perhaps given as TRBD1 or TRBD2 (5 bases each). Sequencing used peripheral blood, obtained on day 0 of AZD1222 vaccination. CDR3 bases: TGTGCCAGCTCACCTGATACGCAGGGAGTATGGGGACAGCAGTACTTC. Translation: CASSPDTQGVWGQQYF.